Below, 28 T cell receptor beta chains from the same sample are listed, as sequenced in a study of T cell responses to AZD1222 COVID-19 vaccine. The repertoire was sequenced with immunoSEQ multiplex PCR; TCRdb's copy has only in-frame clones and lacks some. The repertoire consists of 200,000 to 250,000 clones, with approximately 94% occurring once and the leading ten covering 1.7%. The starting material was peripheral blood, obtained 28 days after the second dose of the MenACWY control vaccine. The receptor set was obtained from an adult who received the MenACWY meningococcal vaccine as a control.

CDR3 amino acids: CAWSTGTPRDEQFF. Here the CDR3 DNA reads TGTGCCTGGAGTACCGGGACCCCCCGTGATGAGCAGTTCTTC. J is TRBJ2-1 and V is TRBV30; D tentatively reads TRBD1 or TRBD2 (5 bases each). Per the germline V gene, CDR1 is GTSNPN and CDR2 is SVGIG (reference sequence). V was clipped by 2 bases and J by 8 bases, with 16 bases between them. The CDR3 extends over 14 amino acids.

The chain has TRBV28 and TRBJ1-3, with D maybe TRBD1 (6 bases). V was clipped by 4 bases and J by 2 bases, with 12 bases between them. Germline CDR1 MDHEN, CDR2 SYDVKM. This CDR3 comprises 15 residues. Here the CDR3 DNA reads TGTGCCAGCAGTTCAGGGGTCTCGCCTGGAAACACCATATATTTT. Amino acids: CASSSGVSPGNTIYF.

This rearrangement joins TRBV27 to TRBJ1-6; D gene ambiguous. Germline V lookup: CDR1 MNHEY, CDR2 SMNVEV (reference sequence). The CDR3 covers 13 residues. The V gene lost 9 bases and the J gene lost 14 bases, with 20 bases spanning the gap. The CDR3 DNA reads TGTGCCAGTCGGGCGGCGATGGGCTCAGCCCTCCACTTT. This gives the protein CASRAAMGSALHF.

This clone was observed once. V gene TRBV29-1 combines with J gene TRBJ2-7; tentatively, D is TRBD1 (6 bases). Germline V lookup: CDR1 SQVTM, CDR2 ANQGSEA. V was cut by 7 bases and J by 1 base, with 14 bases left in between. This CDR3 contains 13 residues. The CDR3 nucleotides read TGCAGCGCCCGGGACACCTTGTCCTACGAGCAGTACTTC. Amino acid sequence: CSARDTLSYEQYF.

The V gene is TRBV30, the J gene TRBJ2-2, with 13 bases identical to TRBD2. CDR1 and CDR2 from the germline V gene are GTSNPN and SVGIG (reference sequence). This CDR3 contains 13 residues. The ends lost 5 bases at V and 6 bases at J; junction bases unmatched: 0. In nucleotides, the CDR3 is TGTGCCTGGGGACTAGCGGGGGCCGGGGAGCTGTTTTTT. Its translation: CAWGLAGAGELFF.

As to this clone: Other nucleotide sequences in the sample specify the same CDR3. The chain's CDR3 is CASSLGGTLNTEAFF. In DNA, the CDR3 is TGTGCCAGCAGCTTAGGCGGGACACTGAACACTGAAGCTTTCTTT. The rearrangement links TRBV7-2 to TRBJ1-1; D is possibly TRBD1 (6 bases). The V end lost 1 base, the J end lost 0 bases, and 9 bases lay between the germline ends. CDR1 and CDR2 (germline): SGHTA, FQGNSA. This CDR3 spans 15 amino acids.

The rearrangement uses TRBV20-1 and TRBJ1-2; maybe TRBD1 (6 bases). The CDR3 extends over 10 amino acids. The V end lost 6 bases, the J end lost 8 bases, and 10 bases lay between the germline ends. Germline loops: CDR1 DFQATT, CDR2 SNEGSKA (reference sequence). The CDR3 spells CSAKGGGYTF. DNA for the CDR3: TGCAGTGCCAAGGGGGGCGGCTACACCTTC.

The CDR3 spells CASRTRASGNQPQHF. The CDR3 DNA is TGTGCCAGCAGAACCCGTGCCTCGGGCAATCAGCCCCAGCATTTT. The chain combines TRBV27 with TRBJ1-5, with D hard to call. V dropped 6 bases and J dropped 2 bases, with 14 bases sitting between them. The CDR3 length is 15 residues. In germline, CDR1 is MNHEY, CDR2 SMNVEV (reference sequence).

The chain recombines TRBV3-1 (or the pseudogene TRBV3-2) with TRBJ2-1, with 12 bases aligning to TRBD2. Germline-derived CDR1 and CDR2 are LGHDT and YNNKEL (reference sequence). The trim removed 4 bases at V and 6 bases at J, leaving 4 bases unmatched. The CDR3 consists of 15 residues. The DNA for the CDR3 is TGTGCCAGCAGCCTCCTAGCGGGAGGGGGCAATGAGCAGTTCTTC. It encodes CASSLLAGGGNEQFF.

V usage is TRBV28 and J usage is TRBJ2-1, with D unresolved. V lost 7 bases and J 9 bases, leaving 22 bases between the germline ends. The CDR3 has 15 amino acids. Germline CDR1 and CDR2: MDHEN and SYDVKM. The CDR3 DNA sequence: TGTGCCAGCACCCTTGGAGAGACCGAAACGGGTGAGCAGTTCTTC. It specifies CASTLGETETGEQFF.

The CDR3 DNA reads as TGTGCCACCTCTAATCATGGGGAGAGGTACGAGCAGTACTTC. Amino acid sequence: CATSNHGERYEQYF. This rearrangement joins TRBV3-1 (or the pseudogene TRBV3-2) to TRBJ2-7; D perhaps matches TRBD2 (5 bases). Per germline, CDR1 LGHDT and CDR2 YNNKEL (reference sequence). V lost 10 bases and J 4 bases, leaving 20 bases between the germline ends. This CDR3 region has 14 residues.

The chain carries TRBV6-2 or TRBV6-3 and TRBJ2-5, with TRBD1 identical over 10 bases. Germline trimming cut 5 bases from V and 4 bases from J; bases unmatched to any gene: 13. Looked up from germline, CDR1 is MNHEY and CDR2 is SVGEGT. This CDR3 spans 17 amino acids. DNA of the CDR3: TGTGCCAGCAGTAACCCGATGACAGGGGGCGGAGCAGAGACCCAGTACTTC. This codes for CASSNPMTGGGAETQYF.

The chain links TRBV12-3 or TRBV12-4 to TRBJ1-3; D possibly corresponds to TRBD1 (6 bases). This CDR3 is 11 amino acids long. Trimming pared 8 bases from V and 7 bases from J, leaving 9 bases between. CDR3 DNA: TGTGCCAGCTCCAGGGGCAACACCATATATTTT. It codes for CASSRGNTIYF.

The genes are TRBV6-4 and TRBJ1-1; D gene uncertain. Trimming took 3 bases from V and 1 from J, leaving 9 bases between them. This CDR3 region has 14 residues. Germline assignment: CDR1 MRHNA and CDR2 SNTAGT. This CDR3 reads CASSDWAGNTEAFF. In DNA, the CDR3 is TGTGCCAGCAGTGATTGGGCGGGGAACACTGAAGCTTTCTTT.

Details on this clone: This specimen includes other DNA sequences encoding the same CDR3. The rearrangement uses TRBV7-9 and TRBJ2-2; the match to TRBD1 covers 12 bases. The CDR3 consists of 16 residues. V shed 5 bases and J 4 bases; nucleotides not matched to a gene: 5. CDR1 and CDR2 from the germline V gene are SEHNR and FQNEAQ (reference sequence). As DNA, the CDR3 is TGTGCCAGCAGCCCCCGGGACAGGGGGCCCACCGGGGAGCTGTTTTTT. Its protein product is CASSPRDRGPTGELFF.

V usage is TRBV29-1 and J usage is TRBJ2-5; 9 bases are shared with TRBD1. The germline CDR1 and CDR2 sequences are SQVTM and ANQGSEA. The length of the CDR3 is 12 residues. Trimming at V came to 6 bases and at J to 4 bases, leaving 3 bases not matched to a gene. CDR3 residues: CSVRTGAETQYF. Written as DNA, the CDR3 is TGCAGCGTAAGGACAGGGGCAGAGACCCAGTACTTC.

The chain has TRBV7-2 and TRBJ1-1, with unresolved D. The V and J ends lost 4 bases and 3 bases respectively, with 9 bases between them. Per the germline V gene, CDR1 is SGHTA and CDR2 is FQGNSA. This CDR3 contains 13 residues. CDR3 region: CASSSRRDTEAFF. CDR3 sequence (DNA): TGTGCCAGCAGCTCGCGGAGGGACACTGAAGCTTTCTTT.

The V gene is TRBV6-6, the J gene TRBJ1-3, with 8 bases fitting TRBD1. The CDR3 extends over 17 amino acids. V trimming: 5 bases; J trimming: 0 bases; junction bases outside the gene matches: 9. Per germline, CDR1 MNHNY and CDR2 SVGAGI (reference sequence). The CDR3 reads CASSHNRGSSSGNTIYF. The CDR3 region has the DNA TGTGCCAGCAGTCATAACAGGGGGTCGAGCTCTGGAAACACCATATATTTT.

This chain uses TRBV5-1 with TRBJ2-5; 10 positions agree with TRBD2. This CDR3 spans 16 amino acids. V lost 4 bases and J lost 5; bases outside the gene matches: 11. Germline CDR1 is SGHRS and CDR2 is YFSETQ. The CDR3 DNA reads as TGCGCCAGCAGCCTGACCCAGCGGGGGGGCGGGGAGACCCAGTACTTC. Its translation: CASSLTQRGGGETQYF.

V gene TRBV29-1 combines with J gene TRBJ1-1; D might be TRBD1 (5 bases). There are 13 residues in the CDR3. Deletions cut 3 bases from V and 4 bases from J, with 12 bases between. Germline values: CDR1 SQVTM, CDR2 ANQGSEA. This chain's CDR3 is CSVEPGRGTEAFF. The CDR3 DNA reads as TGCAGCGTTGAGCCGGGAAGGGGCACTGAAGCTTTCTTT.

This rearrangement joins TRBV4-1 to TRBJ2-5; D might be TRBD1 (6 bases). V was shortened by 3 bases and J by 6 bases, with 11 bases between the two germline ends. Germline CDR1 MGHRA, CDR2 YSYEKL. The CDR3 covers 13 residues. The DNA of the CDR3 is TGCGCCAGCAGCCATCCCAGGGGAAAGACCCAGTACTTC. Translating gives CASSHPRGKTQYF.

The gene calls are TRBV18 and TRBJ1-3; tentative D call: TRBD1 (5 bases). CDR1 and CDR2 (germline): KGHSH, LQKENI. V was trimmed by 2 bases and J by 7 bases, leaving 12 bases between them. This CDR3 has 14 residues. The CDR3 reads CASSPTAEGNTIYF. The CDR3 DNA reads as TGTGCCAGCTCACCAACGGCCGAGGGGAACACCATATATTTT.

The V and J genes are TRBV30 and TRBJ1-5; no clear D gene. The CDR3 is 16 residues long. V dropped 1 base and J dropped 5 bases, with 18 bases sitting between them. Germline CDR1 and CDR2: GTSNPN and SVGIG (reference sequence). This chain's CDR3 is CAWSDGVGRSYQPQHF. CDR3 nucleotide sequence: TGTGCCTGGAGTGACGGTGTCGGAAGGTCCTATCAGCCCCAGCATTTT.

This chain uses TRBV5-8 with TRBJ1-5; D ambiguous. Germline V gene data show CDR1 as SGHTS and CDR2 as YDEGEE. Trimming took off 0 bases at V and 2 bases at J, with 9 bases between the two ends. The CDR3 loop spans 15 amino acids. The CDR3 sequence: CASSLETAGNQPQHF. The CDR3 region has the DNA TGTGCCAGCAGCTTGGAAACAGCGGGCAATCAGCCCCAGCATTTT.

V and J are TRBV5-4 and TRBJ2-7; D gene unclear. Per germline, CDR1 SGHNT and CDR2 YYREEE (reference sequence). The CDR3 loop spans 12 amino acids. Trimming stripped 0 bases from V and 3 bases from J, with 4 bases between. The CDR3 loop is CASSLVGYEQYF. The CDR3, as DNA: TGTGCCAGCAGCTTGGTGGGCTACGAGCAGTACTTC.

The V gene is TRBV25-1, the J gene TRBJ2-3; D ambiguous. Trimming stripped 1 base from V and 0 bases from J, with 5 bases between. Germline CDR1 and CDR2: MGHDK and SYGVNS. The CDR3 length is 14 residues. The CDR3 DNA sequence: TGTGCCAGCAGTGAATTTGGCAGCACAGATACGCAGTATTTT. It is translated as CASSEFGSTDTQYF.

This clone came up once. A junction boundary mismatches the germline segment, possibly from a read error. The gene calls are TRBV3-1 (or the pseudogene TRBV3-2) and TRBJ1-5, with no clear D. Germline values: CDR1 LGHDT, CDR2 YNNKEL (reference sequence). This CDR3 has 14 amino acids. The CDR3: CASSQDTGNRPQHF. The CDR3 DNA is TGTGCCAGCAGCCAAGATACTGGGAATCGGCCCCAGCATTTT.

Written as DNA, the CDR3 is TGTGCCAGCAGTCAAGGGGGTGGGAACACTGAAGCTTTCTTT. This codes for CASSQGGGNTEAFF. The gene calls are TRBV27 and TRBJ1-1, with D tentatively TRBD1 (6 bases). CDR3 size: 14 residues. V dropped 5 bases and J dropped 1 base, with 11 bases sitting between them. From germline, CDR1 is MNHEY and CDR2 SMNVEV (reference sequence).